These 18 T cell receptor beta chains were all obtained from the same sample, sequenced in a study of T cells after yellow fever vaccination. From the 5' RACE reads, TCRdb called clonotypes with MiXCR, one entry per CDR3 protein. The data contain 500,000 to 550,000 distinct CDR3 sequences, around a fifth of them singletons. This specimen was PBMCs, taken 21 days after the first yellow fever vaccination. The receptors were sampled from a man in his late teens or twenties who received the YFV17D yellow fever vaccine.

This clonotype appeared a few times. The chain recombines TRBV6-5 with TRBJ1-2; no clear D gene. Deletions cut 1 base from V and 8 bases from J, with 14 bases between. The germline CDR1 and CDR2 sequences are MNHEY and SVGAGI. CDR3 length equals 14 residues. CDR3 protein: CASSYLGILDGYTF. In nucleotides, the CDR3 is TGTGCCAGCAGTTACTTGGGGATCCTTGACGGCTACACCTTC.

The gene calls are TRBV2 and TRBJ2-3; D is uncertain. The germline gives CDR1 SNHLY, CDR2 FYNNEI. This CDR3 comprises 14 residues. V gave up 7 bases and J gave up 1 base, with 12 bases separating them. CDR3 sequence reads: CASTVGFGTDTQYF. The CDR3 DNA is TGTGCCAGCACCGTGGGCTTCGGCACAGATACGCAGTATTTT.

This clonotype was counted between two and nine times. The rearrangement links TRBV12-3 or TRBV12-4 to TRBJ2-6; tentatively, D is TRBD1 or TRBD2 (5 bases each). Trimming took 3 bases from V and 2 from J, leaving 8 bases between them. There are 15 residues in the CDR3. CDR3 loop: CASSLRGAGANVLTF. The CDR3 DNA reads as TGTGCCAGCAGTTTGAGAGGGGCTGGGGCCAACGTCCTGACTTTC.

The table lists this clonotype with a few counts. J is TRBJ2-1 and V is TRBV12-3 or TRBV12-4; TRBD2 might be the D (6 bases). The CDR3 loop spans 14 amino acids. Trimming took 7 bases from V and 7 from J, leaving 17 bases between them. CDR3 nucleotides: TGTGCCAGCACTCAGACGGGGGTGGGTAATGAGCAGTTCTTC. Amino acids: CASTQTGVGNEQFF.

Only a few counts were recorded for this clonotype. The chain's CDR3 is CASTPVRGSGGANEQFF. The CDR3 DNA is TGCGCCAGCACCCCAGTGCGGGGGAGCGGGGGGGCTAATGAGCAGTTCTTC. The chain couples TRBV5-1 to TRBJ2-1; 10 positions agree with TRBD2. The CDR3 spans 17 residues. After removal of 6 bases from V and 7 bases from J, the junction contained 16 bases not matched to a gene. CDR1 and CDR2 from the germline V gene are SGHRS and YFSETQ.

This clonotype showed up many times. The gene calls are TRBV7-2 and TRBJ2-3; weak D call: TRBD2 (5 bases). This CDR3 region has 13 residues. Trimming shortened V by 4 bases and J by 6 bases, and 11 bases separated the two germline ends. Germline CDR1 and CDR2: SGHTA and FQGNSA. CDR3 in DNA: TGTGCCAGCAGCTCCACTAGGGCCGATACGCAGTATTTT. Protein sequence: CASSSTRADTQYF.

This chain links TRBV2 with TRBJ2-3, with 8 nucleotides matching TRBD2. Trimming took 4 bases from V and 0 from J; bases not matched to a gene: 9. Germline values: CDR1 SNHLY, CDR2 FYNNEI. This CDR3 has 17 amino acids. This CDR3 is CASSGLAGTSSTDTQYF. The CDR3 bases are TGTGCCAGCAGTGGGTTAGCGGGGACCTCTAGCACAGATACGCAGTATTTT. Using reference TRBV2 and TRBJ2-3 for the parts outside the CDR3, the full variable domain is EPEVTQTPSHQVTQMGQEVILRCVPISNHLYFYWYRQILGQKVEFLVSFYNNEISEKSEIFDDQFSVERPDGSNFTLKIRSTKLEDSAMYFCASSGLAGTSSTDTQYFGPGTRLTVL.

This clonotype was seen only a few times. As DNA, the CDR3 is TGCAGTGCTAGATCAGGGGTGGACGAGCAGTACTTC. Protein product: CSARSGVDEQYF. The V gene is TRBV20-1, the J gene TRBJ2-7, with a possible D match to TRBD1 (6 bases). Germline CDR1 and CDR2: DFQATT and SNEGSKA (reference sequence). The CDR3 loop spans 12 amino acids. V gave up 2 bases and J gave up 5 bases, with 10 bases separating them.

J is TRBJ2-3 and V is TRBV20-1; D gene unclear. Trimming stripped 5 bases from V and 2 bases from J, with 8 bases between. This CDR3 region has 12 residues. Germline values: CDR1 DFQATT, CDR2 SNEGSKA (reference sequence). CDR3 protein: CSALTSTDTQYF. The CDR3 nucleotides read TGCAGTGCTCTTACTTCCACAGATACGCAGTATTTT.

V and J are TRBV5-1 and TRBJ1-1, with 10 bases matching TRBD1. Trimming cost V 3 bases and J 2 bases; bases outside gene matches: 1. Germline loops: CDR1 SGHRS, CDR2 YFSETQ. The CDR3 runs to 14 residues. The CDR3 spells CASSWDRGNTEAFF. The CDR3 DNA is TGCGCCAGCAGCTGGGACAGGGGAAACACTGAAGCTTTCTTT.

This sequence joins TRBV6-2 or TRBV6-3 and TRBJ1-5; D gene unclear. The CDR3 consists of 13 residues. Trimming removed 5 bases from V and 5 bases from J, with 10 bases in between. Germline V gene sequence: CDR1 MNHEY, CDR2 SVGEGT. The CDR3 sequence: CASSPSTYQPQHF. The CDR3, as DNA: TGTGCCAGCAGTCCCTCTACCTATCAGCCCCAGCATTTT.

The sample holds a few counts of this clonotype. CDR3 protein: CASNPPPFPDTQYF. The DNA of the CDR3 is TGTGCCAGCAATCCTCCCCCGTTTCCAGATACGCAGTATTTT. This chain connects TRBV6-4 to TRBJ2-3, with D hard to call. Germline V gene lookup returns CDR1 MRHNA and CDR2 SNTAGT. The V end was cut by 7 bases, the J end by 4 bases, with 15 bases between. The CDR3 extends over 14 amino acids.

The V gene is TRBV2, the J gene TRBJ2-1; the D gene is possibly TRBD1 (5 bases). The V gene's germline CDR1 is SNHLY and CDR2 FYNNEI. The CDR3 is made up of 13 amino acids. The germline V and J ends were trimmed by 4 bases and 8 bases, with 12 bases remaining between them. CDR3 sequence (DNA): TGTGCCAGCAGTGGACAGTCACAGGATGAGCAGTTCTTC. Translation gives CASSGQSQDEQFF. Using reference TRBV2 and TRBJ2-1 for the parts outside the CDR3, the full variable domain is EPEVTQTPSHQVTQMGQEVILRCVPISNHLYFYWYRQILGQKVEFLVSFYNNEISEKSEIFDDQFSVERPDGSNFTLKIRSTKLEDSAMYFCASSGQSQDEQFFGPGTRLTVL.

This chain links TRBV7-4 with TRBJ2-6; the match to TRBD2 covers 7 bases. With 8 bases clipped from V and 0 bases from J, the junction kept 10 bases outside the gene matches. Germline CDR1 SGHVT, CDR2 SQSDAQ. There are 17 residues in the CDR3. The CDR3 nucleotides read TGTGCCAGCTGCGCGGGGGTCTTATTCTCTGGGGCCAACGTCCTGACTTTC. It encodes CASCAGVLFSGANVLTF.

This chain joins TRBV11-2 and TRBJ2-3; either TRBD1 or TRBD2 may supply D (7 bases each). The germline V gene encodes CDR1 SGHAT and CDR2 FQNNGV. Trimming took off 5 bases at V and 1 base at J, with 22 bases between the two ends. The CDR3 totals 18 residues. CDR3 in DNA: TGTGCCAGCAGCCCAGGAAGATCGACAGGGAGGGGCACAGATACGCAGTATTTT. Encoded protein: CASSPGRSTGRGTDTQYF.

The chain carries TRBV5-1 and TRBJ2-3; 11 nucleotides match TRBD2. CDR1 and CDR2 (germline): SGHRS, YFSETQ. The CDR3 extends over 18 amino acids. With V trimmed by 0 bases and J by 0 bases, 6 bases remained unmatched. Here the CDR3 DNA reads TGCGCCAGCAGCTTGGCTTCTAGCGGGGGGCTTAGCACAGATACGCAGTATTTT. This encodes CASSLASSGGLSTDTQYF.

The chain links TRBV5-1 to TRBJ2-2; D possibly matches TRBD1 or TRBD2 (5 bases each). Trimming took 0 bases from V and 2 from J, leaving 11 bases between them. CDR1 and CDR2 (germline): SGHRS, YFSETQ. The CDR3 is 16 amino acids. This chain's CDR3 is CASSLDARGNTGELFF. The CDR3 DNA reads TGCGCCAGCAGCTTGGATGCACGGGGCAACACCGGGGAGCTGTTTTTT.

V usage is TRBV30 and J usage is TRBJ1-5; D call uncertain. Germline CDR1 GTSNPN, CDR2 SVGIG (reference sequence). The CDR3 runs to 14 residues. The V end was cut by 0 bases, the J end by 10 bases, with 16 bases between. The CDR3 region is CAWSVRGLMSPQHF. The CDR3 coding sequence is TGTGCCTGGAGTGTACGAGGACTGATGTCTCCCCAGCATTTT.